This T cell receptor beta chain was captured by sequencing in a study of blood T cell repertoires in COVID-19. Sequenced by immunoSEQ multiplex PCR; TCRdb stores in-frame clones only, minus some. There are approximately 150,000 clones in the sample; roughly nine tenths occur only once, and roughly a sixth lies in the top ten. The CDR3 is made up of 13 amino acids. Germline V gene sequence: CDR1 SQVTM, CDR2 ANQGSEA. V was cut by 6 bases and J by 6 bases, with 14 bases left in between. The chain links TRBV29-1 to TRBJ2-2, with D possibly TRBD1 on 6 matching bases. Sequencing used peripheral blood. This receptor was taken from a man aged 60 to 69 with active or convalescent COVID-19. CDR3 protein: CSVVRTGSGELFF. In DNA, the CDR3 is TGCAGCGTCGTACGAACAGGGTCCGGGGAGCTGTTTTTT.